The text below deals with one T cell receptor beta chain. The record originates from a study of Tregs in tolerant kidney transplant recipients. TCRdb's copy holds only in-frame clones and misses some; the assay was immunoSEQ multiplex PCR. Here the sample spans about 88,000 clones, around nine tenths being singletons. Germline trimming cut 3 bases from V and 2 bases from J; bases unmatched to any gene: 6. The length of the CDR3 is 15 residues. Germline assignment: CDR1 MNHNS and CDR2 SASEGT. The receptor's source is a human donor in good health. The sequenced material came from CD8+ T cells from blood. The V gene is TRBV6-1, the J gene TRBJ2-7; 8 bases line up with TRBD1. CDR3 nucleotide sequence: TGTGCCAGCAGTGATGGCACGGGACAGGCCTACGAGCAGTACTTC. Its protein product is CASSDGTGQAYEQYF.